This TCR beta chain emerged from a study of OX40 agonist ivuxolimab in advanced cancers. Study summary: An agonistic anti-OX40 (CD134) antibody, ivuxolimab, was used to treat the patients. Study-level results: No determination was made of the antigen specificity of the expanded peripheral T cells.

About this clone itself: Its antigen is unidentified.

Clones were read by immunoSEQ multiplex PCR, and TCRdb kept only the in-frame ones, dropping some. The table lists 44,000 or so clones, 75% to 90% of them singletons. This CDR3 spans 17 amino acids. The V gene's germline CDR1 is SGHVS and CDR2 FQNEAQ. Trimming removed 5 bases from V and 1 base from J, with 18 bases in between. The receptor was isolated from an adult with an advanced solid tumor such as melanoma, head and neck, liver or kidney cancer. This specimen was CD4+ or CD8+ T cells sorted from blood, taken in a trial of the OX40 agonist ivuxolimab. The V gene is TRBV7-8, the J gene TRBJ2-4, with no clear D. The CDR3 DNA follows: TGTGCCAGCAGCCTGCCAGTCAGGCTTGATGCCAAAAACATTCAGTACTTC. The encoded protein is CASSLPVRLDAKNIQYF.